The subject of this entry is one T cell receptor beta chain. Germline V gene lookup returns CDR1 KGHSH and CDR2 LQKENI. V was trimmed by 6 bases and J by 3 bases, leaving 11 bases between them. This CDR3 comprises 13 residues. Authors' analysis steps: How many nucleated cells were present was estimated from reference gene primer amplification. This table comes from immunoSEQ multiplex PCR, and its TCRdb copy is limited to in-frame clones, with some not included. V, J and clone size derive from that table, while D and trimming were established from the DNA sequence. The sample lists roughly 150,000 clones, around 82% occurring once. This record comes from a study of blood T cell repertoires in COVID-19. Study overall: Samples taken during acute and convalescent COVID-19 were collected in the United States, Italy and Spain. PBMCs, B-cell-depleted T cells, or T cells provided the cDNA or gDNA that made up the material.

The source of this sequence is a woman aged 80 or over with active or convalescent COVID-19. The sample taken for sequencing was peripheral blood. The rearrangement joins TRBV18 to TRBJ1-1; a possible D gene is TRBD1 (6 bases). CDR3 region: CASSPGQYTEAFF. DNA for the CDR3: TGTGCCAGCTCCCCGGGACAATACACTGAAGCTTTCTTT.